The next 32 T cell receptor beta chains were all read from a single sample in a study of CD8+ T cells in alopecia areata. The treatment is: oral pan-JAK inhibitor, 5-10 mg twice daily. Sequencing relied on a cDNA template that was reverse transcribed from extracted RNA. Clones were sequenced by immunoSEQ multiplex PCR, and TCRdb holds only the in-frame ones, with some missing. Of about 180,000 clones listed, 45% to 60% are singletons. Sequencing used CD8+ T cells sorted from blood, obtained at roughly week 52, from a patient treated with tofacitinib. The receptors originated from a human donor with alopecia areata.

This rearrangement joins TRBV29-1 to TRBJ1-1; D remains ambiguous. Germline V CDR1 and CDR2: SQVTM, ANQGSEA. The length of the CDR3 is 12 residues. V was shortened by 7 bases and J by 2 bases, with 11 bases between the two germline ends. CDR3 DNA: TGCAGCGCCCTGGGAGCTAACACTGAAGCTTTCTTT. Its translation is CSALGANTEAFF.

V gene TRBV7-9 combines with J gene TRBJ2-5, with no clear D. CDR1 is SEHNR, CDR2 FQNEAQ, per germline (reference sequence). This CDR3 has 12 residues. The ends were cut back, 8 bases at V and 2 bases at J, with 9 bases in the middle. CDR3 sequence: CASERIQETQYF. The CDR3, as DNA: TGTGCCAGCGAACGAATTCAAGAGACCCAGTACTTC.

This clone was detected only once. The rearrangement joins TRBV30 to TRBJ1-1, with a possible D match to TRBD1 (6 bases). The CDR3 has 13 residues. Germline CDR1 GTSNPN, CDR2 SVGIG (reference sequence). Deletions cut 3 bases from V and 2 bases from J, with 10 bases between. The DNA of the CDR3 is TGTGCCTGGAGGGGGGGCTATAACACTGAAGCTTTCTTT. It is translated as CAWRGGYNTEAFF.

This clone was found a few times. In DNA form, the CDR3 reads TGTGCCAGTAGTTGGTGGGGGATCCCATCCAACACTGAAGCTTTCTTT. Protein product: CASSWWGIPSNTEAFF. The gene calls are TRBV19 and TRBJ1-1, with D possibly being TRBD1 (5 bases). Per the germline V gene, CDR1 is LNHDA and CDR2 is SQIVND (reference sequence). The length of the CDR3 is 16 residues. V was clipped by 5 bases and J by 2 bases, with 18 bases between them. Full variable domain (outside the CDR3, taken from reference TRBV19 and TRBJ1-1): DGGITQSPKYLFRKEGQNVTLSCEQNLNHDAMYWYRQDPGQGLRLIYYSQIVNDFQKGDIAEGYSVSREKKESFPLTVTSAQKNPTAFYLCASSWWGIPSNTEAFFGQGTRLTVV.

This clone was seen a handful of times. This sequence joins TRBV7-2 and TRBJ2-3; no clear D. The length of the CDR3 is 12 residues. Germline V CDR1 and CDR2: SGHTA, FQGNSA. V lost 0 bases, J lost 10 bases, and 8 bases lay in between. The CDR3 nucleotides read TGTGCCAGCAGCTTAGCTCAATTCGCGCAGTATTTT. This translates into CASSLAQFAQYF.

J is TRBJ2-5 and V is TRBV29-1, with D maybe TRBD1 (5 bases). Gene TRBJ2-7 matches the end of the DNA better, so the J call may be wrong. The CDR3 is 15 residues long. Germline lookup yields CDR1 SQVTM and CDR2 ANQGSEA. In DNA, the CDR3 is TGCAGCGTTGAAGATGGGGCAGGCCTCCCTAGCGAGCAGTACTTC. It is translated as CSVEDGAGLPSEQYF.

This clone appeared a few times. The chain is built from TRBV29-1 and TRBJ2-7; the D is unclear. The CDR3 is 14 residues long. Trimming took off 6 bases at V and 2 bases at J, with 17 bases between the two ends. Germline values: CDR1 SQVTM, CDR2 ANQGSEA. The DNA of the CDR3 is TGCAGCGTGGTTGACACCCTCCCGGCCTACGAGCAGTACTTC. Its protein is CSVVDTLPAYEQYF.

This clone was observed a handful of times. The chain uses TRBV30 and TRBJ1-2; D remains unclear. CDR3 length equals 13 residues. V was cut by 8 bases and J by 2 bases, with 15 bases left in between. Germline V gene data show CDR1 as GTSNPN and CDR2 as SVGIG (reference sequence). CDR3 loop: CADTGSLNYGYTF. CDR3 DNA: TGTGCCGACACCGGGTCGCTGAACTATGGCTACACCTTC.

Details on this clone: Since a much larger clone is just one base distant, this may be a read error. The chain couples TRBV6-1 to TRBJ1-5; D may be TRBD1 (5 bases). Trimming left V 4 bases short and J 1 base short, with 5 bases between. The CDR3 totals 13 residues. The germline V gene has CDR1 MNHNS and CDR2 SASEGT. The CDR3 reads CASSGDSNQPQHF. CDR3 DNA sequence: TGTGCCAGCAGTGGGGACAGCAATCAGCCCCAGCATTTT.

The rearrangement uses TRBV5-1 and TRBJ2-7, with 8 bases fitting TRBD1. This CDR3 has 14 amino acids. CDR1 and CDR2 (germline): SGHRS, YFSETQ. Trimming removed 5 bases from V and 3 bases from J; junction bases left unmatched: 7. This CDR3 is CASSPGQADYEQYF. Here the CDR3 DNA reads TGCGCCAGCAGTCCGGGACAGGCGGACTACGAGCAGTACTTC.

V usage is TRBV5-1 and J usage is TRBJ2-5; D unresolved. Judging by the DNA end, TRBJ2-7 fits better; the J call may be wrong. This CDR3 has 13 amino acids. Germline CDR1 SGHRS, CDR2 YFSETQ. Here the CDR3 reads CASSTQPDYEQYF. In DNA, the CDR3 is TGCGCCAGCAGCACCCAGCCCGACTACGAGCAGTACTTC.

The V call is TRBV7-2, the J call TRBJ2-7; TRBD1 agrees at 7 bases. Trimming removed 5 bases from V and 7 bases from J; junction bases left unmatched: 14. Germline CDR1 reads SGHTA; CDR2 reads FQGNSA. This CDR3 is 15 amino acids long. The DNA of the CDR3 is TGTGCCAGCAGCGTCGGACAGGCAAGACTACGGGAGCAGTACTTC. It yields the protein CASSVGQARLREQYF. Using reference TRBV7-2 and TRBJ2-7 for the parts outside the CDR3, the full variable domain is GAGVSQSPSNKVTEKGKDVELRCDPISGHTALYWYRQSLGQGLEFLIYFQGNSAPDKSGLPSDRFSAERTGGSVSTLTIQRTQQEDSAVYLCASSVGQARLREQYFGPGTRLTVT.

Only one count was recorded for this clone. The chain employs TRBV29-1 and TRBJ2-1, with D possibly TRBD1 on 5 matching bases. Trimming left V 4 bases short and J 0 bases short, with 16 bases between. Germline V gives CDR1 SQVTM, CDR2 ANQGSEA. This CDR3 region has 16 residues. In nucleotides, the CDR3 is TGCAGCGTTGCTGGCAGGGTCTTTAGCTCCTACAATGAGCAGTTCTTC. Protein sequence: CSVAGRVFSSYNEQFF.

This clone was counted once. The J gene is TRBJ2-6, the V gene TRBV29-1; 7 nucleotides match TRBD1. The V gene end was trimmed by 4 bases and the J gene end by 0 bases; junction bases not matched to a gene: 3. The CDR3 is 15 residues long. CDR1 SQVTM and CDR2 ANQGSEA come from the germline V gene. The CDR3 reads CSVGNRGSGANVLTF. In DNA, the CDR3 is TGCAGCGTTGGGAACAGGGGCTCTGGGGCCAACGTCCTGACTTTC.

This chain connects TRBV5-6 to TRBJ1-1; D gene unclear. Germline lookup yields CDR1 SGHDT and CDR2 YYEEEE. The CDR3 has 13 amino acids. V dropped 5 bases and J dropped 1 base, with 9 bases sitting between them. For the CDR3, the DNA is TGTGCCAGCAGTGTGGACGGGAACACTGAAGCTTTCTTT. It translates to CASSVDGNTEAFF.

The table lists this clone with a few counts. The same CDR3 also results from other DNA sequences found in this sample. The J gene is TRBJ2-7, the V gene TRBV5-1; D gene unclear. This CDR3 contains 13 residues. Between the trimmed V and J ends, which lost 0 bases and 1 base, there was a span of 5 bases. CDR1 SGHRS and CDR2 YFSETQ come from the germline V gene. The CDR3 DNA reads TGCGCCAGCAGCTTGGACGGATCCTACGAGCAGTACTTC. Amino acids: CASSLDGSYEQYF.

This clone showed up just a few times. J is TRBJ1-1 and V is TRBV10-3; the D is unclear. V was pared by 3 bases and J by 1 base, with 15 bases between. The V gene's germline CDR1 is ENHRY and CDR2 SYGVKD. The CDR3 length is 16 residues. The CDR3 loop is CAISDGDTAANTEAFF. The CDR3 region has the DNA TGTGCCATCAGTGATGGTGATACGGCGGCGAACACTGAAGCTTTCTTT.

The table lists this clone with a few counts. The chain is built from TRBV18 and TRBJ1-5; D possibly corresponds to TRBD1 (5 bases). Trimming pared 0 bases from V and 1 base from J, leaving 16 bases between. This CDR3 comprises 18 residues. Looked up from germline, CDR1 is KGHSH and CDR2 is LQKENI. CDR3 in amino acids: CASSPPSLQGLSNQPQHF. CDR3 bases: TGTGCCAGCTCACCACCTTCTTTGCAGGGTCTAAGCAATCAGCCCCAGCATTTT.

V is TRBV4-1 and J is TRBJ1-5; D is possibly TRBD1 (6 bases). V gave up 0 bases and J gave up 0 bases, with 9 bases separating them. Germline CDR1 MGHRA, CDR2 YSYEKL. CDR3 length: 16 residues. The CDR3 loop reads CASSQEGGHSNQPQHF. In DNA, the CDR3 is TGCGCCAGCAGCCAAGAGGGGGGACATAGCAATCAGCCCCAGCATTTT.

The J gene is TRBJ2-7, the V gene TRBV15, with TRBD1 as a possible D gene (6 bases). The CDR3 spans 17 residues. CDR1 is LNHNV and CDR2 is YYDKDF in the germline V gene (reference sequence). The V end lost 1 base, the J end lost 2 bases, and 18 bases lay between the germline ends. In DNA form, the CDR3 reads TGTGCCACCAGCAGAGGAGGGGGTGGCAGGTACGCCTACGAGCAGTACTTC. This sequence encodes CATSRGGGGRYAYEQYF. Looking up the rest from reference TRBV15 and TRBJ2-7 gives the full variable domain: DAMVIQNPRYQVTQFGKPVTLSCSQTLNHNVMYWYQQKSSQAPKLLFHYYDKDFNNEADTPDNFQSRRPNTSFCFLDIRSPGLGDTAMYLCATSRGGGGRYAYEQYFGPGTRLTVT.

The chain links TRBV9 to TRBJ1-6, with unresolved D. Germline values: CDR1 SGDLS, CDR2 YYNGEE. CDR3 size: 17 residues. V was clipped by 4 bases and J by 5 bases, with 19 bases between them. The CDR3 bases are TGTGCCAGCAGCCCCATCTGGGGAGAGAGGGATAATTCACCCCTCCACTTT. Translated, it gives CASSPIWGERDNSPLHF.

This clone was found a few times. V usage is TRBV6-5 and J usage is TRBJ2-4; no clear D. From germline, CDR1 is MNHEY and CDR2 SVGAGI. The length of the CDR3 is 14 residues. V lost 4 bases, J lost 6 bases, and 13 bases lay in between. DNA for the CDR3: TGTGCCAGCAGTTCCCAAGGTTCTGGAAACATTCAGTACTTC. It codes for CASSSQGSGNIQYF.

The rearrangement joins TRBV5-1 to TRBJ2-5; the D gene is possibly TRBD1 (6 bases). Trimming pared 1 base from V and 1 base from J, leaving 11 bases between. The germline gives CDR1 SGHRS, CDR2 YFSETQ. The length of the CDR3 is 15 residues. For the CDR3, the DNA is TGCGCCAGCAGCTTGTCGCAGGGGACCCAAGAGACCCAGTACTTC. Its translation: CASSLSQGTQETQYF.

As regards this clone: Other nucleotide sequences from this sample produce the same CDR3. The chain employs TRBV5-1 and TRBJ1-6, with D uncertain. The CDR3 is 13 amino acids. Germline-derived CDR1 and CDR2 are SGHRS and YFSETQ. The germline V and J ends were trimmed by 0 bases and 8 bases, with 6 bases remaining between them. CDR3 DNA sequence: TGCGCCAGCAGCTTGGCGGGGTATTCACCCCTCCACTTT. Protein sequence: CASSLAGYSPLHF.

The chain has TRBV27 and TRBJ2-1; D perhaps matches TRBD2 (5 bases). CDR1 is MNHEY, CDR2 SMNVEV, per germline (reference sequence). CDR3 length equals 15 residues. With 5 bases removed from V and 6 bases from J, the gap between germline ends came to 17 bases. The CDR3 DNA is TGTGCCAGCAGTCTCGCAGCGGAAGGATTCAATGAGCAGTTCTTC. It is translated as CASSLAAEGFNEQFF.

This chain connects TRBV5-1 to TRBJ1-2; TRBD1 aligns across 7 bases. Unmatched junction bases numbered 4, after V lost 3 bases and J lost 2 bases. Germline CDR1 reads SGHRS; CDR2 reads YFSETQ. The CDR3 is 14 amino acids. The CDR3: CASSYGTVNYGYTF. In nucleotides, the CDR3 is TGCGCCAGCAGCTATGGGACAGTCAACTATGGCTACACCTTC.

The chain carries TRBV29-1 and TRBJ2-7, with 8 nucleotides matching TRBD1. This CDR3 has 13 amino acids. V was pared by 6 bases and J by 3 bases, with 7 bases of the junction left unmatched. Germline V gives CDR1 SQVTM, CDR2 ANQGSEA. The CDR3 DNA follows: TGCAGCGTAGTCCTCAGGGGGCTCTACGAGCAGTACTTC. It translates to CSVVLRGLYEQYF.

A few counts support this clone. The rearrangement links TRBV20-1 to TRBJ2-7, with D unclear. Germline CDR1 and CDR2: DFQATT and SNEGSKA (reference sequence). Trimming removed 3 bases from V and 7 bases from J, with 10 bases in between. The CDR3 runs 11 residues. CDR3 coding DNA: TGCAGTGCTAGGATCAGAGAAGAGCAGTACTTC. Its protein is CSARIREEQYF.

The genes are TRBV27 and TRBJ2-1, with 12 bases matching TRBD1. The germline CDR1 and CDR2 sequences are MNHEY and SMNVEV (reference sequence). This CDR3 has 17 amino acids. The V segment lost 6 bases and the J segment 5 bases; nucleotides outside the gene matches: 11. CDR3 sequence (DNA): TGTGCCAGCAGCAGATTACCGGGACAGGGGGCAAACAATGAGCAGTTCTTC. Its translation: CASSRLPGQGANNEQFF.

The V and J genes are TRBV29-1 and TRBJ2-7; 10 nucleotides line up with TRBD1. CDR3 size: 13 residues. CDR1 and CDR2 (germline): SQVTM, ANQGSEA. Trimming at V came to 3 bases and at J to 3 bases, leaving 2 bases not matched to a gene. The chain's CDR3 is CSVETGGFYEQYF. In DNA, the CDR3 is TGCAGCGTTGAGACAGGGGGCTTCTACGAGCAGTACTTC.

The CDR3 region has the DNA TGTGCCAGCAGTGAATATGGGAACACAGATACGCAGTATTTT. Translation gives CASSEYGNTDTQYF. V is TRBV25-1 and J is TRBJ2-3; D call uncertain. CDR1 and CDR2 from the germline V gene are MGHDK and SYGVNS. The CDR3 loop spans 14 amino acids. The germline V and J ends were trimmed by 0 bases and 2 bases, with 6 bases remaining between them.

CDR3 coding DNA: TGTGCCAGCAGTTTACTAGCAGGAGAGACCCAGTACTTC. It codes for CASSLLAGETQYF. The V gene is TRBV27, the J gene TRBJ2-5, with D possibly being TRBD2 (5 bases). Germline loops: CDR1 MNHEY, CDR2 SMNVEV (reference sequence). CDR3 size: 13 residues. Trimming shortened V by 2 bases and J by 4 bases, and 8 bases separated the two germline ends.